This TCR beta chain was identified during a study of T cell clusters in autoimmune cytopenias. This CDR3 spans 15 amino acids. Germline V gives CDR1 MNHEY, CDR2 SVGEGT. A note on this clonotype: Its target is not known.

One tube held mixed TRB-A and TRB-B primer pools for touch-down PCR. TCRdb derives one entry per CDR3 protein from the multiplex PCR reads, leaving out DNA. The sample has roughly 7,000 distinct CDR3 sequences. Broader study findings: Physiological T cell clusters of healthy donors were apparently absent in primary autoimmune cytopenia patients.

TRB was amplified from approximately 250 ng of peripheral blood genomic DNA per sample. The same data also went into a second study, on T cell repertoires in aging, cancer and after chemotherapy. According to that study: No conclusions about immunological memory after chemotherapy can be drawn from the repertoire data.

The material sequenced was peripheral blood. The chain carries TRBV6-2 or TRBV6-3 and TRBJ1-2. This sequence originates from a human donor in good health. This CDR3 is CASSYSIAGASGYTF.